Listed below are T cell receptor beta chains from one sample, sequenced in a study of blood T cell repertoires in COVID-19. Sequencing used immunoSEQ multiplex PCR; TCRdb keeps in-frame clones, though not all of them. The sample includes 130,000 or so clones, under 90% of them seen just once. Material for sequencing was peripheral blood. The receptors were gathered from a woman aged 55-70 years with acute or convalescent COVID-19. The CDR3 runs from the conserved cysteine through the conserved F or W. A D gene is named only where the DNA matches it firmly. Clone size, where shown, is once, few, many, or a class for clones that have expanded.

>.|TRBD1|TRBV19|TRBJ1-1
TGTGCCAGTCTCCGGGACAGATGGAACACTGAAGCTTTCTTT
CASLRDRWNTEAFF
>.|.|TRBV10-3|TRBJ1-4
TGTGCCATCAGCGGGACACTTAATGAAAAACTGTTTTTT
CAISGTLNEKLFF
>.|.|TRBV7-9|TRBJ1-5
TGTGCCAGCAGCTTAGAAGGGTCGGGGAGCCAGCCCCAGCATTTT
CASSLEGSGSQPQHF
>.|TRBD1|TRBV15|TRBJ2-6
TGTGCCACCGTTGACAGGGGCCCCCTCTCTGGGGCCAACGTCCTGACTTTC
CATVDRGPLSGANVLTF
>.|.|TRBV3-1/TRBV3-2|TRBJ2-2
TGTGCCAGCAGCCAGGGCGTGGCGCGCGGGGAGCTGTTTTTT
CASSQGVARGELFF
>.|TRBD1|TRBV3-1/TRBV3-2|TRBJ2-3
TGTGCCAGCAGCCCTTACAGGGGAAGAGAAGATACGCAGTATTTT
CASSPYRGREDTQYF
>.|.|TRBV24-1|TRBJ2-5
TGTGCCACCAGTGTGGGGCCCTTCCAAGAGACCCAGTACTTC
CATSVGPFQETQYF
>.|TRBD1|TRBV12-5|TRBJ2-2
TGTGCTAGTGGTTTGGTCCCGACAGGGGCCACCGGGGAGCTGTTTTTT
CASGLVPTGATGELFF
>.|.|TRBV9|TRBJ1-1
TGTGCCAGCAGCGTAGCCTGGACAGACGAAGCTTTCTTT
CASSVAWTDEAFF
>few|TRBD1|TRBV10-1|TRBJ1-1
TGCGCCAGCAGTGCTACAGGGGGGATGAACACTGAAGCTTTCTTT
CASSATGGMNTEAFF
>.|TRBD1|TRBV6-5|TRBJ1-6
TGTGCCAGCCTTCAAGACAGGGTGGGGAATTCACCCCTCCACTTT
CASLQDRVGNSPLHF
>few|TRBD1|TRBV3-1/TRBV3-2|TRBJ1-6
TGTGCCAGCAGCCAAGCTGGACAGGGCTTCAATTCACCCCTCCACTTT
CASSQAGQGFNSPLHF
>.|.|TRBV2|TRBJ1-1
TGTGCCAGCACCGACGTGGGGGGGAGCACTGAAGCTTTCTTT
CASTDVGGSTEAFF
>once|.|TRBV21-1|TRBJ2-6
TGTGCCAGCAGCAAAGGAGGTATAAAGGCTGGGGCCAACGTCCTGACTTTC
CASSKGGIKAGANVLTF
>.|TRBD1|TRBV19|TRBJ1-1
TGTGCCAGTTATACCGGGACAGGGGGGCCTAACACTGAAGCTTTCTTT
CASYTGTGGPNTEAFF
>few|TRBD2|TRBV19|TRBJ2-5
TGTGCCAGTAGTAGGGGGGGGTTGAGAGAGACCCAGTACTTC
CASSRGGLRETQYF
>.|TRBD1|TRBV29-1|TRBJ1-2
TGCAGCGTTGGAGGACAGGGAGAGGGGGGCTACACCTTC
CSVGGQGEGGYTF
>.|.|TRBV10-3|TRBJ1-5
TGTGCCATCAAGAACTCTAGCAATCAGCCCCAGCATTTT
CAIKNSSNQPQHF
>.|.|TRBV3-1/TRBV3-2|TRBJ1-1
TGTGCCAGCGGCTCAGGGCGGCCGAACACTGAAGCTTTCTTT
CASGSGRPNTEAFF
>.|.|TRBV5-5|TRBJ1-3
TGTGCCAGCAGCTCCGTCGGTGGAAACACCATATATTTT
CASSSVGGNTIYF
>.|.|TRBV3-1/TRBV3-2|TRBJ1-2
TGTGCCAGCAGCCCGTGGGGGGGCTATGGCTACACCTTC
CASSPWGGYGYTF
>.|TRBD1|TRBV5-1|TRBJ1-2
TGCGCCAGCAGCTCCACCGGGACAGGGGCTGGCTACACCTTC
CASSSTGTGAGYTF
>.|TRBD2|TRBV6-4|TRBJ2-3
TGTGCCAGCAGTGAACTAGCGGGGTCCACAGATACGCAGTATTTT
CASSELAGSTDTQYF
>.|TRBD1|TRBV2|TRBJ2-5
TGTGCCAGCAGTGATGAGACAGGGGGCGGTGAGACCCAGTACTTC
CASSDETGGGETQYF
>.|.|TRBV20-1|TRBJ1-2
TGCAGTGCTAGTAGATCAGGGGTGCGGGGCTACACCTTC
CSASRSGVRGYTF
>.|.|TRBV3-1/TRBV3-2|TRBJ2-7
TGTGCCAGCAGCCCTCCCACAGGAGAGCAGTACTTC
CASSPPTGEQYF
>.|.|TRBV9|TRBJ1-2
TGTGCCAGCGGAGAATCAGGGGACCAACCCAGGGGCTATGGCTACACCTTC
CASGESGDQPRGYGYTF
>.|.|TRBV19|TRBJ1-1
TGTGCCAGTAGTATAGGAGGGAACACTGAAGCTTTCTTT
CASSIGGNTEAFF
>few|TRBD1|TRBV7-9|TRBJ1-1
TGTGCCAGCAGCTATGACAGGGGCTGGATAGGAGCTTTCTTT
CASSYDRGWIGAFF
>.|.|TRBV5-1|TRBJ2-2
TGCGCCAGCAGCGGAGGTGTGACCGTCGGGACCGGGGAGCTGTTTTTT
CASSGGVTVGTGELFF
>.|TRBD1|TRBV11-2|TRBJ1-1
TGTGCCAGCAGTGACAATCAGGGGGGAATTGAAGCTTTCTTT
CASSDNQGGIEAFF
>.|TRBD2|TRBV4-2|TRBJ2-2
TGTGCCAGCAGCCAAGTCGGGCGGGGGGAGAACACCGGGGAGCTGTTTTTT
CASSQVGRGENTGELFF
>.|.|TRBV12-3/TRBV12-4|TRBJ1-1
TGTGCCAGCCGGCAGGGGAGAAACACTGAAGCTTTCTTT
CASRQGRNTEAFF
>.|.|TRBV21-1|TRBJ2-3
TGTGCCAGCAGCAAAGCGGAATTCGGGTTACTCGGAAAAGATACGCAGTATTTT
CASSKAEFGLLGKDTQYF
>.|.|TRBV30|TRBJ2-6
TGTGCCTGGACAGCGCGCGGGGCCAACGTCCTGACTTTC
CAWTARGANVLTF
>.|.|TRBV6-5|TRBJ1-2
TGTGCCAGCAGTTCCACCAGACAGGCCTTCCGCTATGGCTACACCTTC
CASSSTRQAFRYGYTF
>.|.|TRBV18|TRBJ1-2
TGTGCCAGCTCACCCCGACAGCTGAACTATGGCTACACCTTC
CASSPRQLNYGYTF
>.|.|TRBV28|TRBJ2-5
TGTGCCAGCAGTTTGGGGGGGCGAGAGACCCAGTACTTC
CASSLGGRETQYF
>.|TRBD1|TRBV5-1|TRBJ1-4
TGCGCCAGCAGCGGTCCACAGGGGGTAACTAATGAAAAACTGTTTTTT
CASSGPQGVTNEKLFF
>once|TRBD2|TRBV7-3|TRBJ2-5
TGTCCCAGCAGCTTAACCGGCGGGGGGGTCCAAGAGACCCAGTACTTC
CPSSLTGGGVQETQYF
>.|.|TRBV27|TRBJ1-6
TGTGCCAGCTTTTCCGGATCTCCGGGATCACCCCTCCACTTT
CASFSGSPGSPLHF
>.|TRBD1|TRBV24-1|TRBJ2-1
TGTGCCACCAGTGATCCCTCACCGGGACAGGGGGCCAGTGAGCAGTTCTTC
CATSDPSPGQGASEQFF
>.|TRBD1|TRBV15|TRBJ1-6
TGTGCCACCAGCAGAGATGTGGGGGACAGAGGTTCACCCCTCCACTTT
CATSRDVGDRGSPLHF
>.|.|TRBV19|TRBJ2-7
TGTGCCAGTAGTTCCGAGGGTGCGGAGCAGTACTTC
CASSSEGAEQYF
>.|.|TRBV28|TRBJ1-2
TGTGCCAGCAGGACGCAGGGGAGCTATGGCTACACCTTC
CASRTQGSYGYTF
>.|TRBD1|TRBV5-1|TRBJ2-5
TGCGCCAGCGGGACAGAAGAGACCCAGTACTTC
CASGTEETQYF
>.|TRBD1|TRBV6-6|TRBJ1-2
TGTGCCAGCAGTCCCACCGGGACAGCAGCCGTTAACTATGGCTACACCTTC
CASSPTGTAAVNYGYTF
>.|.|TRBV6-1|TRBJ1-1
TGTGCCAGCAGTGAGAACGGGTTTGGGACTGAAGCTTTCTTT
CASSENGFGTEAFF